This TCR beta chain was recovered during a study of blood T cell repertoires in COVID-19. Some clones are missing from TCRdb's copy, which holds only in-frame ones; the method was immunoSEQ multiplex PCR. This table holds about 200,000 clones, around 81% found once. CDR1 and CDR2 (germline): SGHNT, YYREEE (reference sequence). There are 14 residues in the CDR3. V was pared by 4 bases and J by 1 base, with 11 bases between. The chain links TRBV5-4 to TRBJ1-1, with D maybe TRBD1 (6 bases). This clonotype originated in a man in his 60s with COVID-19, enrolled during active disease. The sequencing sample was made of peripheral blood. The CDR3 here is CASSPGGQNTEAFF. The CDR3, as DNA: TGTGCCAGCAGCCCGGGGGGCCAGAACACTGAAGCTTTCTTT.